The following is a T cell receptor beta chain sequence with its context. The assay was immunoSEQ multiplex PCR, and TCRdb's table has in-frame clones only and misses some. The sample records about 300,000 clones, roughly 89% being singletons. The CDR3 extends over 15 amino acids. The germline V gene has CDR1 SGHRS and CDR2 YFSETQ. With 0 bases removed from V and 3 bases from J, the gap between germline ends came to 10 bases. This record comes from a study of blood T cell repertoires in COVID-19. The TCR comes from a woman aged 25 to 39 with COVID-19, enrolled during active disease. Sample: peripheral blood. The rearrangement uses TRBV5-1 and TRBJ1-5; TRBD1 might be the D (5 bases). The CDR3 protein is CASSLAGGDNQPQHF. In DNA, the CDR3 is TGCGCCAGCAGCTTGGCCGGGGGGGACAATCAGCCCCAGCATTTT.